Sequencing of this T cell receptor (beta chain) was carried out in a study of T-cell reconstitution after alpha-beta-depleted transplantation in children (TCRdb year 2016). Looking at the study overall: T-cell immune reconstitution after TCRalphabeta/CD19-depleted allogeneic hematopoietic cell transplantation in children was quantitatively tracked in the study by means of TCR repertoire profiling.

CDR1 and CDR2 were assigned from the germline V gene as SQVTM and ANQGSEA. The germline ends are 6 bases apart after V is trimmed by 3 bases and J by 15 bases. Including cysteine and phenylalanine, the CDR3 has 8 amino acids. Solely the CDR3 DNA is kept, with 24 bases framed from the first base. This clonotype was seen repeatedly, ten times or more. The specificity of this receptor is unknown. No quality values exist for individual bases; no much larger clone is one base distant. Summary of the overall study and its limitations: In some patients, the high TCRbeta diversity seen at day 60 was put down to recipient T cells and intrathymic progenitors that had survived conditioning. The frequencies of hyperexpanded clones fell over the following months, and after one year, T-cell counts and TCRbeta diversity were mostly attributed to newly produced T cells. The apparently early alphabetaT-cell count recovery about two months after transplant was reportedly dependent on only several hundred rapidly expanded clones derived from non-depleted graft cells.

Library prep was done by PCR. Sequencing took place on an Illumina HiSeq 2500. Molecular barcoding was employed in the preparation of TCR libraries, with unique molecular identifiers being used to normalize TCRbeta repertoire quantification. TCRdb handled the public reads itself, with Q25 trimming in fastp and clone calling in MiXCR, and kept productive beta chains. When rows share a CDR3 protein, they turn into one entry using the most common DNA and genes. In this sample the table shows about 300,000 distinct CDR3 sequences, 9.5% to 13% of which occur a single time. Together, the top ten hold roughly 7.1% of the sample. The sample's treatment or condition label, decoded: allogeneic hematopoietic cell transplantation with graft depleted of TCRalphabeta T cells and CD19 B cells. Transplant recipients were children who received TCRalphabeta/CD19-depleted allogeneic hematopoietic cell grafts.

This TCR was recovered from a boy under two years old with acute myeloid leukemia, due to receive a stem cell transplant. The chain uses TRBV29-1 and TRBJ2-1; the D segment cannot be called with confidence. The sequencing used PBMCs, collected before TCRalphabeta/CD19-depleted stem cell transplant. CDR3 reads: CSVERTFF. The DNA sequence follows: TGCAGCGTTGAGAGAACGTTCTTC.